These T cell receptor beta chains were read from a single sample in a study of CD8 T cells in Susac syndrome. One entry per CDR3 protein results from TCRdb running MiXCR on the immunoSEQ multiplex PCR reads. The sample yields about 120,000 distinct CDR3 sequences, around 93% seen once. The sequencing sample was made of CD8+ T cells from PBMCs. The receptors were gathered from a human donor in good health. Both conserved end residues are part of each CDR3. The D gene is left open where the match is weak. Expanded clones are given a class, and other clones once, few, many or no size at all.

V: TRBV5-4; size: .; J: TRBJ1-1; D: .; DNA: TGTGCCAGCAGCTTGGTAGGAGCCAGGGGCAATGAAGCTTTCTTT; CDR3: CASSLVGARGNEAFF
V: TRBV29-1; size: .; J: TRBJ1-2; D: .; DNA: TGCAGCGCCGACCGGGACGGAAATAACTATGGCTACACCTTC; CDR3: CSADRDGNNYGYTF
V: TRBV29-1; size: .; J: TRBJ2-5; D: TRBD1; DNA: TGCAGCGGGGGGGACAGGACGTACCAAGAGACCCAGTACTTC; CDR3: CSGGDRTYQETQYF
V: TRBV12-3/TRBV12-4; size: .; J: TRBJ2-4; D: .; DNA: TGTGCCAGCAGCCCGGAGGGAGCCAAAAACATTCAGTACTTC; CDR3: CASSPEGAKNIQYF
V: TRBV20-1; size: .; J: TRBJ2-1; D: TRBD2; DNA: TGCAGTGCTAGAGTGGGCGGGGGTTACAATGAGCAGTTCTTC; CDR3: CSARVGGGYNEQFF
V: TRBV12-3/TRBV12-4; size: .; J: TRBJ2-1; D: .; DNA: TGTGCCAGCAGTCTCCAAGGATCTTACAATGAGCAGTTCTTC; CDR3: CASSLQGSYNEQFF
V: TRBV4-3; size: once; J: TRBJ2-1; D: .; DNA: TGCGCCAGCAGCCAAGTAGGGGGGGGTGTCGACAATGAGCAGTTCTTC; CDR3: CASSQVGGGVDNEQFF
V: TRBV12-3/TRBV12-4; size: .; J: TRBJ2-7; D: TRBD2; DNA: TGTGCCAGCAGTCCGCCGGGACTAGGGCGCGAGCAGTACTTC; CDR3: CASSPPGLGREQYF
V: TRBV2; size: .; J: TRBJ2-1; D: TRBD1; DNA: TGTGCCAGCAGTCCAAGGACAGGGGTATACAATGAGCAGTTCTTC; CDR3: CASSPRTGVYNEQFF
V: TRBV27; size: .; J: TRBJ2-5; D: TRBD1; DNA: TGTGCCAGCAGTTCACAAACGGACAGGGGGCGTAAGACCCAGTACTTC; CDR3: CASSSQTDRGRKTQYF
V: TRBV30; size: .; J: TRBJ1-5; D: .; DNA: TGTGCCTGGGGCTCCTCAGGTAGCAATCAGCCCCAGCATTTT; CDR3: CAWGSSGSNQPQHF
V: TRBV3-1; size: .; J: TRBJ2-5; D: .; DNA: TGTGCCAGCAGCAACCTTCCTAGGGCGGGGGAGACCCAGTACTTC; CDR3: CASSNLPRAGETQYF
V: TRBV7-2; size: .; J: TRBJ1-1; D: .; DNA: TGTGCCAGCAGCTTAATGGACACTGAAGCTTTCTTT; CDR3: CASSLMDTEAFF
V: TRBV5-1; size: .; J: TRBJ2-2; D: .; DNA: TGCGCCAGCAGCTTCAGCACCGGGGAGCTGTTTTTT; CDR3: CASSFSTGELFF
V: TRBV27; size: once; J: TRBJ1-2; D: .; DNA: TGTGCCAGCAGTTTAACCCGGACAGCTTGGTATGGCTACACCTTC; CDR3: CASSLTRTAWYGYTF
V: TRBV7-9; size: .; J: TRBJ2-7; D: TRBD1; DNA: TGTGCCAGCAGCGGTGGGGACAGGGCTGGCTACGAGCAGTACTTC; CDR3: CASSGGDRAGYEQYF
V: TRBV3-1; size: .; J: TRBJ2-1; D: TRBD2; DNA: TGTGCCAGCAGCCAAGTGTTGAGCGGGGGCTACAATGAGCAGTTCTTC; CDR3: CASSQVLSGGYNEQFF